This T cell receptor beta chain emerged from a study of T cell responses to AZD1222 COVID-19 vaccine (dated by TCRdb to the early 2020s). At the level of the whole study: Because spike-specific TCR depth and breadth did not differ between the two schedules, AZD1222 recipients who got a second dose at roughly 4 weeks were pooled with those who got a second dose at roughly 12 weeks. A total of just over 230 trial participants underwent TCR sequencing, of whom approximately 200 had received two doses of AZD1222 and some 25 had received two doses of the MenACWY control vaccine. Trial participants were enrolled by age into subgroups of 18-55, 56-69 and 70-plus years, and 148, 28 and 57 TCR-sequenced participants, respectively, were included in these subgroups. Study-wide findings and limitations: Epitopes outside the regions mutated in the B.1.351 and B.1.1.7 variants were reportedly recognized by nearly half of the unique spike-specific TCRs. Vaccine-associated CD4 TCRs spanned the whole spike protein, with dominant responses in regions 160-218 and 743-854. In the small 56-69-year group, the increase in depth fell short of significance, most likely because of low power. Spike-specific TCR breadth and depth rose significantly after two AZD1222 doses compared with day 0 and with MenACWY recipients. Participants were mostly white British and included more females than males, and it was suggested by the authors that clonal diversity may have been underestimated. Conclusions about previously exposed vaccinees were limited because only six AZD1222 recipients were SARS-CoV-2 seropositive at baseline. No day 14 peak-response samples were available, so repertoires were characterized only after the peak T cell response.

The time point label of this sample denotes: baseline before first vaccination. Vaccinee samples were obtained from the UK trials COV001 and COV002, which included a single-blind randomized controlled phase 2/3 trial of AZD1222 (ChAdOx1 nCoV-19) in healthy adults. For TCRbeta chain sequencing, PBMC samples were collected from trial participants at day 0 and at day 28 after the second dose. As regards this clone: There is no known antigen for this receptor. The input lacks base qualities; no much larger clone sits a single base away.

V and J are truncated by 5 bases and 0 bases respectively, leaving an intervening sequence of 5 bases. There are 12 amino acids in the CDR3, from cysteine to phenylalanine inclusive. Left in the record is the CDR3 DNA by itself, 36 bases read in frame from the first base. The germline V gene sets CDR1 to KGHSH and CDR2 to LQKENI. The CDR3 regions of human TCRbeta chains were analyzed by immunosequencing. Regarding the original processing steps: TCRs in the repertoires were matched against a reference library of SARS-CoV-2-specific TCRs that had been generated with the MIRA antigen-specificity platform. Breadth was defined as the fraction of unique TCRs that were SARS-CoV-2-associated, and depth was defined as the fraction of total T cells that were SARS-CoV-2-associated. Each spike-specific TCR was assigned to its reactive spike region and to a CD4 or CD8 class using the MIRA data. Log10-transformed breadth and depth values were compared by one-way ANOVA with Sidak's multiple comparisons tests. Drawn from immuneACCESS, this table holds only the in-frame rearrangements with V and J called that TCRdb kept. Clones are partly lost; checked studies trace under half to an unresolved V gene and leave the rest unexplained. Clone size and V and J calls were adopted from that table, with D and trimming inferred from the DNA. Across this sample there are about 100,000 clones, with roughly 84% seen only once. The top ten hold over 1.2% of the sample.

The origin of this receptor is an adult in good health. This specimen consisted of peripheral blood, obtained on day 0 of AZD1222 vaccination. The sequence is built from TRBV18 and TRBJ2-7; the D gene cannot be named for sure. The DNA is TGTGCCAGCTCAGGTAACTCCTACGAGCAGTACTTC. Its translation is CASSGNSYEQYF. The variable domain in full, with residues beyond the CDR3 obtained from the reference TRBV18 and TRBJ2-7 genes, is NAGVMQNPRHLVRRRGQEARLRCSPMKGHSHVYWYRQLPEEGLKFMVYLQKENIIDESGMPKERFSAEFPKEGPSILRIQQVVRGDSAAYFCASSGNSYEQYFGPGTRLTVT.